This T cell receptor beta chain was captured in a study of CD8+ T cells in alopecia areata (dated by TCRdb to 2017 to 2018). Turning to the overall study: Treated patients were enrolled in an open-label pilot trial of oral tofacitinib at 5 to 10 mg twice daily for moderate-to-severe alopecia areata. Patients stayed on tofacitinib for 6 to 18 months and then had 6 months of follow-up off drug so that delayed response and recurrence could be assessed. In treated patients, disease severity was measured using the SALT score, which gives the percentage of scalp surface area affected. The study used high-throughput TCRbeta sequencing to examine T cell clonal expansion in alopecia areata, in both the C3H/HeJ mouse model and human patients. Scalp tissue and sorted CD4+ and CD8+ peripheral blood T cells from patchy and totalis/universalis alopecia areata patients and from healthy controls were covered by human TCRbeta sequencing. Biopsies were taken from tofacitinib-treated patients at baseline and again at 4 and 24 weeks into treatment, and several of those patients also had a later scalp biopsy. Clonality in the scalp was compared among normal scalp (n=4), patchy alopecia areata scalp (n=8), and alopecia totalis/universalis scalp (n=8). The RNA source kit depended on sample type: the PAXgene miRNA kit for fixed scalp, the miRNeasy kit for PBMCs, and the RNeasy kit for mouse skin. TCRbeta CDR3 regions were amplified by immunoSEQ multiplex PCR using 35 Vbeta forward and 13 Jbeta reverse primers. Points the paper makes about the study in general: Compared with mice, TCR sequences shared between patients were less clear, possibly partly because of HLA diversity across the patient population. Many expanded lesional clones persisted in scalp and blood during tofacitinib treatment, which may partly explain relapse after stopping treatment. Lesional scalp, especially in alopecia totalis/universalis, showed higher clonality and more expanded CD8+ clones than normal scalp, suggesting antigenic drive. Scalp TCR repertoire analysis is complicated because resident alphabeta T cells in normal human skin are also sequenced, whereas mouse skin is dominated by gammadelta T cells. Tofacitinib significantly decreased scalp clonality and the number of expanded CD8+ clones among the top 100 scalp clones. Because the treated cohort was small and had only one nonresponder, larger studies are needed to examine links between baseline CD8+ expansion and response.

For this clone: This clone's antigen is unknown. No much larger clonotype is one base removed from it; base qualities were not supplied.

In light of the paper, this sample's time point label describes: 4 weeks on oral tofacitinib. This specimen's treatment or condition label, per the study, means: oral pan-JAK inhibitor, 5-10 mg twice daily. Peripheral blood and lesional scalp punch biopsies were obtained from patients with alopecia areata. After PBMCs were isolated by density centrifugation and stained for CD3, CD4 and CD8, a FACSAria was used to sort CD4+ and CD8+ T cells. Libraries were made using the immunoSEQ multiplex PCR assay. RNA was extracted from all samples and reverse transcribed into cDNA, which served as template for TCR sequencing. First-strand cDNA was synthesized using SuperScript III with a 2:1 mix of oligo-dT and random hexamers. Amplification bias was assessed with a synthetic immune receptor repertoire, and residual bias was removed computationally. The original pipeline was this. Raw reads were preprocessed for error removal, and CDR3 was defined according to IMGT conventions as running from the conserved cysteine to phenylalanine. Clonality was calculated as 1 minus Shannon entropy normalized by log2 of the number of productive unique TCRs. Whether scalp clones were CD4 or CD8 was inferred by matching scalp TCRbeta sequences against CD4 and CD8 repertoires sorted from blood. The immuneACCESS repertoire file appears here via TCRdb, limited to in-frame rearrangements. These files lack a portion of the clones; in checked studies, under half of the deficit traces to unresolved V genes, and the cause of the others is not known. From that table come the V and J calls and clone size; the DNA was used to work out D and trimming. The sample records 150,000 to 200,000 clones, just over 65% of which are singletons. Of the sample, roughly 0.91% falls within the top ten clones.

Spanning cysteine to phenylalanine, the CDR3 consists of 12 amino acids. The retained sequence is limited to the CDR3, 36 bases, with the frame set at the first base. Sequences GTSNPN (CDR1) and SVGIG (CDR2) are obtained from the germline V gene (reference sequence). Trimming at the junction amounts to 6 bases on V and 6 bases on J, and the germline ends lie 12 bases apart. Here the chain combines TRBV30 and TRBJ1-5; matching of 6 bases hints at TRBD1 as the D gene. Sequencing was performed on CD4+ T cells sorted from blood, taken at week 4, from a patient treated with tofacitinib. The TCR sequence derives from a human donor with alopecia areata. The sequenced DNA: TGTGCCTGCCAGGCGGGGGCTCAGCCCCAGCATTTT. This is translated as CACQAGAQPQHF.